Listed here is a single TCR beta chain. Its antigen has not been determined. No clone much larger than this one lies a single base away; base qualities are absent. The sample comes from a study of blood T cell repertoires in COVID-19 (dated by TCRdb to about 2020). Regarding the study in general: Collaborator samples came from the United States, Italy and Spain and covered acute and convalescent phases of COVID-19. The prospective study material was composed of cDNA or gDNA derived from T cells, B-cell-depleted T cells, or PBMCs. Deeply sampled blood TCRbeta repertoires from subjects exposed to, actively infected with, or recovered from COVID-19 were included in the dataset. A freely available public database, intended as a resource for researchers studying the immune response to SARS-CoV-2, is where the repertoires were released. Samples came from the ongoing ImmuneRACE study (first 160 participants) plus 1,254 subjects from 6 global collaborators. The sample metadata nearly always contained a de-identified subject ID, COVID-19 status, age in years and sex. Where available, HLA class I and class II types were obtained from metadata supplied by the sample provider rather than from assay-based typing.

One collaborating source in Seattle enrolled patients during active infection and followed them longitudinally through the course of disease. The collaborating institutions used their own protocols to collect whole blood in K2EDTA tubes. For TCRbeta analysis, collaborator samples were shipped as frozen whole blood, as isolated PBMCs, or as DNA extracted from either sample type. The immunoSEQ Assay, a bias-controlled multiplex PCR, was used to amplify TCRbeta CDR3 regions from genomic DNA. The original methods were these. The number of nucleated cells in each sample was estimated by amplification of reference gene primers within the assay. To quantify the absolute abundance of each unique TCRbeta CDR3 rearrangement, sequence reads were collapsed and filtered. For each sample, productive Simpson clonality was calculated by taking the square root of Simpson's diversity index across productive rearrangements. TCRdb limited this immuneACCESS table to in-frame rearrangements with V and J called. A share of clones is missing; checked studies link under half to unresolved V genes, and the rest is unexplained. V, J and clone size reflect that table, while D and trimming were determined from the DNA. The sample has about 530,000 clones on record, about 88% of them singletons. Under 8.5% of the sample is in the top ten clones.

What the authors observed across the whole study: The amount of clinical and demographic metadata varied by source and participant and was provided uncurated.

Based on the germline V gene, the CDR1 and CDR2 sequences are MNHEY and SVGAGI. A distance of 17 bases separates the germline ends of V and J, which lose 6 bases and 2 bases respectively. The CDR3 numbers 15 residues from cysteine through phenylalanine. Only the CDR3 region is kept as DNA, spanning 45 bases read in frame from base 1. The chain employs TRBV6-5 and TRBJ2-7, with TRBD2 perhaps the D gene, on 7 matching bases. Sequencing was performed on peripheral blood. The sequence was collected from a woman between 45 and 60 years old with COVID-19, enrolled during active disease. The CDR3 region reads CASSRGGTPTYEQYF. The DNA is TGTGCCAGCAGCCGGGGAGGGACACCGACCTACGAGCAGTACTTC.